This paragraph reports one T cell receptor beta chain. This sample stems from a study of blood T cell repertoires in COVID-19. Study as a whole: The study drew acute and convalescent COVID-19 samples from the United States, Italy and Spain. The analysed material was cDNA or gDNA that came from T cells, B-cell-depleted T cells, or PBMCs.

The CDR3 runs 15 residues. From germline, CDR1 is SGHTA and CDR2 FQGNSA. V gave up 5 bases and J gave up 7 bases; unmatched junction bases: 5. Per the original data handling: From reference gene primer amplification, estimates of nucleated cell counts were derived. Sequencing was performed with immunoSEQ multiplex PCR; in TCRdb, only in-frame clones are kept and a portion is missing. V and J calls plus clone size are reproduced from that table; the DNA served to infer D and trimming. The repertoire includes roughly 100,000 clones, approximately 90% of them detected once, and 2% to 2.5% sits in the top ten.

The TCR was taken from a man aged 50 to 60 with active COVID-19. The sequencing input was peripheral blood. This sequence joins TRBV7-2 and TRBJ1-6; the match to TRBD1 covers 10 bases. CDR3 region: CASSAGQGENSPLHF. The CDR3, as DNA: TGTGCCAGCAGCGCCGGACAGGGGGAGAATTCACCCCTCCACTTT. The complete variable domain, with remaining parts taken from reference TRBV7-2 and TRBJ1-6, reads GAGVSQSPSNKVTEKGKDVELRCDPISGHTALYWYRQSLGQGLEFLIYFQGNSAPDKSGLPSDRFSAERTGGSVSTLTIQRTQQEDSAVYLCASSAGQGENSPLHFGNGTRLTVT.